This T cell receptor beta chain was captured in a study of T cell repertoires in cytomegalovirus infection. Study outcomes and limitations: Ex vivo responses were dominated by HLA-C-restricted CMV-specific TCR beta clonotypes.

The CDR3 sequence is 13 residues long. V lost 6 bases to trimming and J lost 2 bases; unmatched junction nucleotides: 3. Germline V gene lookup returns CDR1 SQVTM and CDR2 ANQGSEA. Of note for this clonotype: Its antigen is undetermined.

From the reads, TCRdb called clonotypes with MiXCR, one entry per CDR3 protein. Among 200,000 to 300,000 distinct CDR3 sequences, about an eighth were seen once, and the ten largest hold around 8.7%. The chain recombines TRBV29-1 with TRBJ1-3; 8 bases line up with TRBD1. Sample: PBMCs. This TCR came from a human donor in good health (CMV status not recorded). Some clones in this sample may be carry-over from other donors' samples. CDR3 loop: CSVRTGTGNTIYF. For the CDR3, the DNA is TGCAGCGTAAGGACAGGGACTGGAAACACCATATATTTT.